These T cell receptor beta chains were read from a single sample in a study of preoperative IRX-2 immunotherapy in early breast cancer. Produced via immunoSEQ multiplex PCR; TCRdb's table is partial and in-frame only. The sample holds about 24,000 clones; approximately 90% are singletons and the top ten take less than 35%. Sample: tumor tissue, taken after IRX-2 immunotherapy. Receptors were obtained from a human donor with breast cancer. CDR3s include the opening cysteine and the closing phenylalanine or tryptophan. A D gene is named only where the DNA matches it firmly. Size values are once, few and many counts, or a class for expanded clones, and some rows have none.

d_call: -; v_call: TRBV5-6; clone_size: -; j_call: TRBJ1-6; cdr3_nt: TGTGCCAGCAGCCCAGGGTGGGGCAGGGATAATTCACCCCTCCACTTT; cdr3_aa: CASSPGWGRDNSPLHF
d_call: -; v_call: TRBV11-3; clone_size: -; j_call: TRBJ2-1; cdr3_nt: TGTGCCAGCAGCTTAGAACAGGGAGGCTACAATGAGCAGTTCTTC; cdr3_aa: CASSLEQGGYNEQFF
d_call: -; v_call: TRBV7-3; clone_size: once; j_call: TRBJ1-1; cdr3_nt: TGTGCCAGCAGCATCCAGGACGGTAGAGCTTTCTTT; cdr3_aa: CASSIQDGRAFF
d_call: -; v_call: TRBV6-1; clone_size: -; j_call: TRBJ1-6; cdr3_nt: TGTGCCAGCAGTGAGTTCGGACATCAGTCACCCCTCCACTTT; cdr3_aa: CASSEFGHQSPLHF
d_call: -; v_call: TRBV7-9; clone_size: -; j_call: TRBJ1-1; cdr3_nt: TGTGCCAGCAGCCAGGTCACTGAAGCTTTCTTT; cdr3_aa: CASSQVTEAFF
d_call: -; v_call: TRBV19; clone_size: -; j_call: TRBJ2-1; cdr3_nt: TGTGCCAGTAGAATCCGGACCGAGGGTGAGCAGTTCTTC; cdr3_aa: CASRIRTEGEQFF
d_call: -; v_call: TRBV6-5; clone_size: -; j_call: TRBJ1-2; cdr3_nt: TGTGCCAGCAGTTATGTCGGCAGCTATATCTATGGCTACACCTTC; cdr3_aa: CASSYVGSYIYGYTF
d_call: TRBD1; v_call: TRBV5-1; clone_size: -; j_call: TRBJ1-1; cdr3_nt: TGCGCCAGCAGCTTAACAGGGGACCTCATGAACACTGAAGCTTTCTTT; cdr3_aa: CASSLTGDLMNTEAFF
d_call: -; v_call: TRBV4-1; clone_size: -; j_call: TRBJ2-3; cdr3_nt: TGCGCCAGCAGCCAATTCTCGCCCCCGAAGGGGCCCACAGATACGCAGTATTTT; cdr3_aa: CASSQFSPPKGPTDTQYF
d_call: -; v_call: TRBV29-1; clone_size: -; j_call: TRBJ1-4; cdr3_nt: TGCAGCGCAACCAAAAGGGCAGGCCTATATAATGAAAAACTGTTTTTT; cdr3_aa: CSATKRAGLYNEKLFF
d_call: TRBD1; v_call: TRBV19; clone_size: -; j_call: TRBJ1-1; cdr3_nt: TGTGCCACCGGGGACAGGGGGAACACTGAAGCTTTCTTT; cdr3_aa: CATGDRGNTEAFF
d_call: TRBD1; v_call: TRBV30; clone_size: -; j_call: TRBJ1-5; cdr3_nt: TGTGCCTGGAGTGCGACAGGGGGCAATCAGCCCCAGCATTTT; cdr3_aa: CAWSATGGNQPQHF
d_call: TRBD1; v_call: TRBV19; clone_size: once; j_call: TRBJ2-7; cdr3_nt: TGTGCCAGTACTGTAACAGGGGGCGCCTCCTACGAGCAGTACTTC; cdr3_aa: CASTVTGGASYEQYF
d_call: -; v_call: TRBV11-2; clone_size: -; j_call: TRBJ2-7; cdr3_nt: TGTGCCAGCAGCTTAAGAGCTGTGCAGGGACCTTACGAGCAGTACTTC; cdr3_aa: CASSLRAVQGPYEQYF
d_call: -; v_call: TRBV5-1; clone_size: -; j_call: TRBJ2-1; cdr3_nt: TGCGCCAGCAGCTCGGTAGACGGCAGCTCCTACAATGAGCAGTTCTTC; cdr3_aa: CASSSVDGSSYNEQFF
d_call: -; v_call: TRBV13; clone_size: -; j_call: TRBJ1-2; cdr3_nt: TGTGCCAGCAGCCCAGAAGGGGGGGGGTTCGGCTACACCTTC; cdr3_aa: CASSPEGGGFGYTF
d_call: -; v_call: TRBV21-1; clone_size: -; j_call: TRBJ1-4; cdr3_nt: TGTGCCAGCAGCACAGGGACAGAGACAACTAATGAAAAACTGTTTTTT; cdr3_aa: CASSTGTETTNEKLFF
d_call: -; v_call: TRBV4-2; clone_size: -; j_call: TRBJ2-5; cdr3_nt: TGTGCCAGCAGCCAAGAAGTCCCAGGATTTGAGACCCAGTACTTC; cdr3_aa: CASSQEVPGFETQYF
d_call: -; v_call: TRBV7-3; clone_size: -; j_call: TRBJ2-6; cdr3_nt: TGTGCCAGCAGCTTATTCCCTACCGACACCCCGGGCTCTGGGGCCAACGTCCTGACTTTC; cdr3_aa: CASSLFPTDTPGSGANVLTF
d_call: -; v_call: TRBV29-1; clone_size: -; j_call: TRBJ1-2; cdr3_nt: TGCAGCGTTGAGGGTTGGCGGGAGTCGGACTATGGCTACACCTTC; cdr3_aa: CSVEGWRESDYGYTF
d_call: TRBD2; v_call: TRBV19; clone_size: -; j_call: TRBJ2-1; cdr3_nt: TGTGCCAGTAGCTTCCTGGGGGGGGGAAGCTCCTACAATGAGCAGTTCTTC; cdr3_aa: CASSFLGGGSSYNEQFF
d_call: TRBD2; v_call: TRBV5-1; clone_size: once; j_call: TRBJ2-1; cdr3_nt: TGCGCCAGCAGCCCGGGACTAGCCTACAATGAGCAGTTCTTC; cdr3_aa: CASSPGLAYNEQFF